The 28 T cell receptor beta chains below were found in one sample sequenced in a study of shared clonotypes between healthy human individuals. Repertoires were generated with immunoSEQ multiplex PCR, while TCRdb's copy carries only in-frame clones and drops some. The sample includes approximately 980,000 clones, 76% of them seen just once. Sequencing used memory CD4+ T cells sorted from blood. Indicated subset: CD45RA-negative fraction. These receptor sequences come from a man aged 18 to 30 in good health.

V usage is TRBV5-4 and J usage is TRBJ2-3, with TRBD2 matching 13 bases. In germline, CDR1 is SGHNT, CDR2 YYREEE (reference sequence). The CDR3 length is 15 residues. With 4 bases clipped from V and 6 bases from J, the junction kept 5 bases outside the gene matches. CDR3 loop: CASSPLAGGRDTQYF. CDR3 coding DNA: TGTGCCAGCAGCCCACTAGCGGGGGGGCGGGATACGCAGTATTTT.

This chain joins TRBV18 and TRBJ2-3; D uncertain. Germline CDR1 and CDR2: KGHSH and LQKENI. Trimming took 3 bases from V and 6 from J, leaving 7 bases between them. This CDR3 has 12 amino acids. As DNA, the CDR3 is TGTGCCAGCTCACCGGTAAGGGATACGCAGTATTTT. This codes for CASSPVRDTQYF.

About this clone: Other DNA sequences in the sample encode the same CDR3. The rearrangement uses TRBV4-1 and TRBJ2-7, with no clear D. There are 14 residues in the CDR3. The V gene's germline CDR1 is MGHRA and CDR2 YSYEKL. Trimming took 0 bases from V and 2 from J, leaving 8 bases between them. CDR3 protein: CASSQDLGTYEQYF. Written as DNA, the CDR3 is TGCGCCAGCAGCCAAGATTTGGGGACCTACGAGCAGTACTTC.

This clone was detected only a few times. The genes are TRBV6-1 and TRBJ1-1; D unclear. The V gene lost 7 bases and the J gene lost 0 bases, with 12 bases spanning the gap. There are 14 residues in the CDR3. In germline, CDR1 is MNHNS, CDR2 SASEGT. The CDR3 coding sequence is TGTGCCAGCATCACAGTCGACATGAACACTGAAGCTTTCTTT. This encodes CASITVDMNTEAFF.

The chain couples TRBV7-3 to TRBJ2-3, with unresolved D. The CDR3 loop spans 12 amino acids. Germline-derived CDR1 and CDR2 are SGHTA and FQGTGA. V was pared by 4 bases and J by 8 bases, with 10 bases between. The CDR3 sequence: CASSSATGTQYF. The DNA of the CDR3 is TGTGCCAGCAGCTCCGCCACCGGTACGCAGTATTTT.

This chain links TRBV7-9 with TRBJ1-2; D is unclear. The germline V gene has CDR1 SEHNR and CDR2 FQNEAQ (reference sequence). This CDR3 has 14 residues. Between the trimmed V and J ends, which lost 3 bases and 4 bases, there was a span of 12 bases. The CDR3 is CASSLAQTLYGYTF. In DNA form, the CDR3 reads TGTGCCAGCAGCTTGGCACAGACGCTCTATGGCTACACCTTC.

This clone was counted a single time. The chain combines TRBV5-4 with TRBJ1-6, with 10 positions matching TRBD1. Per the germline V gene, CDR1 is SGHNT and CDR2 is YYREEE (reference sequence). The CDR3 is 15 amino acids. V was clipped by 4 bases and J by 10 bases; unmatched bases: 8. As DNA, the CDR3 is TGTGCCAGCAGCACCTGGGACAGGGGAGTCTCACCCCTCCACTTT. Amino acids: CASSTWDRGVSPLHF.

CDR3 in DNA: TGCGCCAGCAGCCAAAACAGGAAAGAGACCCAGTACTTC. Protein: CASSQNRKETQYF. The gene calls are TRBV4-3 and TRBJ2-5; possible D gene TRBD1, 5 bases. Germline CDR1 reads LGHNA; CDR2 reads YSLEER. The V end was cut by 2 bases, the J end by 3 bases, with 7 bases between. The CDR3 loop spans 13 amino acids.

The rearrangement links TRBV7-8 to TRBJ2-3; D possibly corresponds to TRBD1 (5 bases). The germline gives CDR1 SGHVS, CDR2 FQNEAQ. The CDR3 has 13 residues. The V gene lost 6 bases and the J gene lost 3 bases, with 10 bases spanning the gap. CDR3 sequence (DNA): TGTGCCAGCAGTTCTAGACAGACAGATACGCAGTATTTT. Translation: CASSSRQTDTQYF.

This clone came up a few times. The chain uses TRBV27 and TRBJ1-6, with 8 nucleotides matching TRBD1. Germline-derived CDR1 and CDR2 are MNHEY and SMNVEV (reference sequence). V trimming: 5 bases; J trimming: 7 bases; junction bases outside the gene matches: 10. The CDR3 is made up of 16 amino acids. CDR3 sequence: CASSPRGGQVNSPLHF. The CDR3 DNA follows: TGTGCCAGCAGTCCCAGGGGGGGACAGGTAAATTCACCCCTCCACTTT.

This clone occurred a few times. The CDR3 nucleotides are TGTGCCAGCAGTTCCAGGGCTAGCGGGATCTACGAGCAGTACTTC. Amino acid sequence: CASSSRASGIYEQYF. The chain has TRBV27 and TRBJ2-7; 9 positions agree with TRBD2. CDR3 size: 15 residues. V was clipped by 4 bases and J by 3 bases; unmatched bases: 7. Germline values: CDR1 MNHEY, CDR2 SMNVEV (reference sequence).

This sequence joins TRBV9 and TRBJ2-3; 11 nucleotides agree with TRBD2. Losses at the gene ends were 0 bases for V and 1 base for J; bases not matched to a gene: 4. Germline V gene lookup returns CDR1 SGDLS and CDR2 YYNGEE. The CDR3 is made up of 17 amino acids. CDR3 loop: CASSVGATSGGTDTQYF. CDR3 DNA sequence: TGTGCCAGCAGCGTAGGTGCGACTAGCGGGGGCACAGATACGCAGTATTTT.

The gene calls are TRBV29-1 and TRBJ1-2; D ambiguous. CDR1 is SQVTM and CDR2 is ANQGSEA in the germline V gene. The CDR3 sequence is 13 residues long. The V gene lost 1 base and the J gene lost 6 bases, with 12 bases spanning the gap. The CDR3 is CSVEADRPDGYTF. CDR3 nucleotide sequence: TGCAGCGTTGAAGCCGATCGACCGGATGGCTACACCTTC.

Points on this clone: This may come from a read error, since a much larger clone is one base off. V and J are TRBV7-9 and TRBJ2-1, with a weak D call TRBD1 (6 bases). CDR1 and CDR2 from the germline V gene are SEHNR and FQNEAQ (reference sequence). The CDR3 covers 15 residues. The V and J ends lost 3 bases and 0 bases respectively, with 9 bases between them. For the CDR3, the DNA is TGTGCCAGCAGCTTGGGCAGGGGCTCCTACAATGAGCAGTTCTTC. Amino acids: CASSLGRGSYNEQFF.

This chain joins TRBV2 and TRBJ2-3; D gene unclear. Trimming shortened V by 4 bases and J by 2 bases, and 10 bases separated the two germline ends. Germline CDR1 SNHLY, CDR2 FYNNEI. The CDR3 contains 14 residues. The CDR3 protein is CASSAIATTDTQYF. CDR3 sequence (DNA): TGTGCCAGCAGTGCGATAGCAACCACAGATACGCAGTATTTT.

This chain uses TRBV2 with TRBJ1-1; weak D call: TRBD1 (5 bases). This CDR3 spans 13 amino acids. V was cut by 2 bases and J by 8 bases, with 12 bases left in between. Germline-derived CDR1 and CDR2 are SNHLY and FYNNEI. CDR3 bases: TGTGCCAGCAGTGAAAACCCCCAGGGCGAAGCTTTCTTT. Its translation: CASSENPQGEAFF.

This clone was recorded a few times. The chain is built from TRBV2 and TRBJ1-6; D is perhaps TRBD1 (5 bases). Germline CDR1 is SNHLY and CDR2 is FYNNEI. The CDR3 loop spans 13 amino acids. With 8 bases removed from V and 7 bases from J, the gap between germline ends came to 12 bases. The CDR3 DNA sequence: TGTGCCAGCCAACGGGGGATCAATTCACCCCTCCACTTT. This gives the protein CASQRGINSPLHF. Drawing the rest from reference TRBV2 and TRBJ1-6, the complete variable domain is EPEVTQTPSHQVTQMGQEVILRCVPISNHLYFYWYRQILGQKVEFLVSFYNNEISEKSEIFDDQFSVERPDGSNFTLKIRSTKLEDSAMYFCASQRGINSPLHFGNGTRLTVT.

V usage is TRBV30 and J usage is TRBJ1-2; no clear D gene. In germline, CDR1 is GTSNPN, CDR2 SVGIG (reference sequence). This CDR3 comprises 14 residues. Trimming left V 1 base short and J 5 bases short, with 14 bases between. The CDR3 DNA follows: TGTGCCTGGAGTGGAGACGGAGAAAATTATGGCTACACCTTC. It yields the protein CAWSGDGENYGYTF.

V is TRBV6-6 and J is TRBJ1-2; D is undetermined. The CDR3 totals 13 residues. Germline loops: CDR1 MNHNY, CDR2 SVGAGI (reference sequence). Trimming removed 5 bases from V and 4 bases from J, with 11 bases in between. The CDR3 reads CASSTRVRYGYTF. The CDR3 DNA follows: TGTGCCAGCAGTACCCGGGTGCGCTATGGCTACACCTTC.

The V call is TRBV7-9, the J call TRBJ1-1; unclear D gene. This CDR3 spans 11 amino acids. V lost 9 bases and J 4 bases, leaving 9 bases between the germline ends. Germline lookup yields CDR1 SEHNR and CDR2 FQNEAQ (reference sequence). The CDR3, as DNA: TGTGCCAGGCGGGTTACCACTGAAGCTTTCTTT. Protein product: CARRVTTEAFF.

This clone was observed at least ten times. The chain uses TRBV6-5 and TRBJ1-2, with unresolved D. Trimming shortened V by 2 bases and J by 0 bases, and 13 bases separated the two germline ends. The CDR3 is 16 residues long. CDR1 is MNHEY and CDR2 is SVGAGI in the germline V gene. In DNA form, the CDR3 reads TGTGCCAGCAGTTACCGTCGGGTCTGGTCTAACTATGGCTACACCTTC. It yields the protein CASSYRRVWSNYGYTF.

V gene TRBV9 combines with J gene TRBJ1-4; no clear D. V was pared by 2 bases and J by 0 bases, with 8 bases between. CDR1 and CDR2 (germline): SGDLS, YYNGEE. This CDR3 has 15 residues. In nucleotides, the CDR3 is TGTGCCAGCAGCGTCCGACGGACAACTAATGAAAAACTGTTTTTT. Its translation: CASSVRRTTNEKLFF.

This sequence joins TRBV5-1 and TRBJ1-4, with a possible D match to TRBD1 (6 bases). CDR3 size: 15 residues. The V and J ends lost 6 bases and 1 base respectively, with 13 bases between them. Germline assignment: CDR1 SGHRS and CDR2 YFSETQ. The CDR3 sequence is CASMGGPGTNEKLFF. CDR3 sequence (DNA): TGCGCCAGCATGGGGGGCCCTGGAACTAATGAAAAACTGTTTTTT.

The gene calls are TRBV2 and TRBJ2-3, with 11 bases aligning to TRBD2. The CDR3 extends over 14 amino acids. V lost 6 bases, J lost 6 bases, and 5 bases stayed unmatched. Germline lookup yields CDR1 SNHLY and CDR2 FYNNEI. The CDR3 bases are TGTGCCAGCAGCGCCACTAGCGGGAGTGATACGCAGTATTTT. The encoded protein is CASSATSGSDTQYF.

The rearrangement uses TRBV29-1 and TRBJ2-5; D remains unclear. V lost 6 bases to trimming and J lost 1 base, with 9 bases between them. This CDR3 comprises 12 residues. Germline CDR1 reads SQVTM; CDR2 reads ANQGSEA. CDR3 in amino acids: CSVRTFQETQYF. In nucleotides, the CDR3 is TGCAGCGTGAGGACCTTCCAAGAGACCCAGTACTTC. The entire variable domain, with the rest obtained from reference TRBV29-1 and TRBJ2-5, is as follows: SAVISQKPSRDICQRGTSLTIQCQVDSQVTMMFWYRQQPGQSLTLIATANQGSEATYESGFVIDKFPISRPNLTFSTLTVSNMSPEDSSIYLCSVRTFQETQYFGPGTRLLVL.

The chain carries TRBV5-1 and TRBJ2-5; D is unresolved. The length of the CDR3 is 13 residues. Trimming took off 5 bases at V and 5 bases at J, with 13 bases between the two ends. Germline CDR1 is SGHRS and CDR2 is YFSETQ. CDR3 protein: CASSEQWLETQYF. CDR3 bases: TGCGCCAGCAGTGAACAGTGGTTGGAGACCCAGTACTTC.

This clone was recorded a few times. CDR3 protein: CASTTTSGGPKETQYF. The CDR3 region has the DNA TGTGCCAGCACCACGACTAGCGGGGGGCCCAAAGAGACCCAGTACTTC. This sequence joins TRBV28 and TRBJ2-5; 13 bases are a match to TRBD2. This CDR3 has 16 residues. Germline V gene lookup returns CDR1 MDHEN and CDR2 SYDVKM. After removal of 7 bases from V and 3 bases from J, the junction contained 8 bases not matched to a gene.

This sequence joins TRBV7-3 and TRBJ1-6; 7 bases agree with TRBD1. This CDR3 has 13 amino acids. V lost 5 bases and J lost 9; bases outside the gene matches: 4. Germline V gene data show CDR1 as SGHTA and CDR2 as FQGTGA. CDR3 DNA sequence: TGTGCCAGCAGCGCTGGGACAGCTTCACCCCTCCACTTT. Its translation is CASSAGTASPLHF.